This is a list of T cell receptor beta chains from one sample in a study of cytomegalovirus exposure and HLA in healthy donors. Sequencing used immunoSEQ multiplex PCR; TCRdb keeps in-frame clones, though not all of them. The table has over 150,000 clones, 80% seen once. Sequences were obtained from PBMCs. The receptors shown here come from a woman in her forties or fifties in good health and CMV-seronegative. The CDR3 runs from the conserved cysteine through the conserved F or W.

TRBV27	TRBJ2-2	CASSLIGTGNTGELFF
TRBV11-2	TRBJ2-1	CASSLGQASYNEQFF
TRBV6-1	TRBJ1-1	CASSEGPLLTGRTEAFF
TRBV18	TRBJ2-1	CASSPPSGGAYNEQFF
TRBV5-6	TRBJ2-3	CASSFIGLADTDTQYF
TRBV9	TRBJ2-3	CASSVGLDRVTDTQYF
TRBV5-5	TRBJ2-2	CASSGAGGTGELFF
TRBV14	TRBJ2-1	CASSRLAGGLYNEQFF
TRBV29-1	TRBJ2-2	CSVVGTGVGTGELFF
TRBV11-3	TRBJ2-2	CASSFGDYHSTGELFF
TRBV5-1	TRBJ1-2	CASSPSGTGAFYGYTF
TRBV6-1	TRBJ1-5	CASSELVGGKQPQHF
TRBV18	TRBJ2-7	CASSPRGLAGVDEQYF
TRBV2	TRBJ1-1	CASSEARRKTEAFF
TRBV29-1	TRBJ1-2	CSVQTGNYGYTF
TRBV7-3	TRBJ2-3	CASSFTLAADTQYF
TRBV28	TRBJ2-1	CASSLISLTSGYNEQFF
TRBV11-2	TRBJ2-2	CASSYRTSWTGELFF
TRBV28	TRBJ1-1	CASSFQGSNTEAFF
TRBV10-1	TRBJ1-2	CASSETAGGGYTF
TRBV7-9	TRBJ2-4	CSSSLHRPAEINIQYF
TRBV28	TRBJ2-1	CASSPRQGWVYNEQFF
TRBV5-1	TRBJ2-1	CASSFGTSGEQFF
TRBV1	TRBJ1-2	CTSSRKTGQGICGYTF
TRBV5-1	TRBJ2-3	CASSFGGGPSTDTQYF
TRBV7-9	TRBJ2-1	CANPPRGASYNEQFF
TRBV7-3	TRBJ1-1	CASSLVGQVNTEAFF
TRBV5-6	.	CASSLGRVDEQYF
TRBV2	TRBJ2-7	CASRGQETGGQYF
TRBV5-1	TRBJ2-7	CASSLAGGARGEQYF
TRBV4-3	TRBJ2-4	CASSQLRPGGGPF
TRBV28	TRBJ2-7	CASSLPSYEQYF
TRBV27	TRBJ2-1	CASRLSGFPYNEQFF
TRBV14	TRBJ1-2	CASSQTVRINRGYTF
TRBV9	TRBJ1-2	CASSPDKARGGYTF
TRBV2	TRBJ1-5	CASSERDPGWSNQPQHF
TRBV9	TRBJ2-7	CASSVAGTRQSYEQYF
TRBV10-3	TRBJ1-5	CAISEERDSNQPQHF
TRBV7-9	TRBJ1-1	CASNSMRGSPRAFF
TRBV29-1	TRBJ1-2	CSVGGGAEIIKF
TRBV4-3	TRBJ2-5	CASSQDLSGGALRYF